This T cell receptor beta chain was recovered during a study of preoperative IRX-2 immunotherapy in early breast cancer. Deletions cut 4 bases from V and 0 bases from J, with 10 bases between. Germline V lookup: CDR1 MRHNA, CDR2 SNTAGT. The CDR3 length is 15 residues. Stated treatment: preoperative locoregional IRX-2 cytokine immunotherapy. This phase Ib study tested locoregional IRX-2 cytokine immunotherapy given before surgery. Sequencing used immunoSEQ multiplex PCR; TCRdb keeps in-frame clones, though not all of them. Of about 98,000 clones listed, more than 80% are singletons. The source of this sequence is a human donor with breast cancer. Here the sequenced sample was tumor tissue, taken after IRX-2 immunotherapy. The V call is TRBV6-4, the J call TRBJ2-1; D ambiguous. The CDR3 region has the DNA TGTGCCAGCAGTGGCGGCGCTCACTCCTACAATGAGCAGTTCTTC. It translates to CASSGGAHSYNEQFF.